The 3 T cell receptor beta chains below come from one sample, sequenced in a study of human T cells and chemical hapten exposure. TCRdb reprocessed the RACE reads via MiXCR and lists one record per CDR3 protein. The repertoire consists of 30,000 to 50,000 distinct CDR3 sequences, with 12% occurring once and the leading ten covering 2% to 2.5%. Time point denoted: patch test 3, about 24 weeks after DPC sensitization. Indicated treatment: therapeutic diphenylcyclopropenone sensitization with weekly scalp DPC. The total RNA was obtained from whole blood that was not fractionated. The sequences come from whole blood, collected in connection with sensitization to the hapten diphenylcyclopropenone (DPC). The source is a woman in her 40s with alopecia areata. Some clones in this sample may be carry-over from other donors' samples.

J is TRBJ2-7 and V is TRBV4-3; D gene ambiguous. This CDR3 region has 13 residues. The germline V and J ends were trimmed by 0 bases and 7 bases, with 10 bases remaining between them. Germline CDR1 LGHNA, CDR2 YSLEER. In DNA, the CDR3 is TGCGCCAGCAGCCAAGATGTAGGGCTTGAGCAGTACTTC. It specifies CASSQDVGLEQYF.

This clonotype has ten or more counts. J is TRBJ2-2 and V is TRBV5-6; D gene uncertain. V lost 0 bases to trimming and J lost 1 base, with 7 bases between them. This CDR3 is 15 amino acids long. Germline CDR1 and CDR2: SGHDT and YYEEEE. CDR3 region: CASSLGAMNTGELFF. DNA of the CDR3: TGTGCCAGCAGCTTGGGAGCGATGAACACCGGGGAGCTGTTTTTT.

This clonotype was seen ten or more times. The chain combines TRBV24-1 with TRBJ2-2; D unclear. Germline V gene lookup returns CDR1 KGHDR and CDR2 SFDVKD. V lost 3 bases and J 5 bases, leaving 3 bases between the germline ends. This CDR3 has 12 amino acids. The CDR3 DNA is TGTGCCACCAGTGATATTACCGGGGAGCTGTTTTTT. This sequence encodes CATSDITGELFF.